Listed here are 24 T cell receptor beta chains from one sample, sequenced in a study of blood T cell repertoires in COVID-19. Produced via immunoSEQ multiplex PCR; TCRdb's table is partial and in-frame only. The sample has some 150,000 clones, more than 75% seen once. The sequencing input was peripheral blood. These receptors were taken from a man aged 65 to 79 with acute or convalescent COVID-19.

V gene TRBV29-1 combines with J gene TRBJ2-5; possibly TRBD1 for D (6 bases). Germline V gene sequence: CDR1 SQVTM, CDR2 ANQGSEA. The CDR3 runs 13 residues. Trimming stripped 7 bases from V and 1 base from J, with 13 bases between. The CDR3 sequence: CSGDRFVQETQYF. The CDR3 DNA reads TGCAGCGGAGACAGGTTTGTCCAAGAGACCCAGTACTTC.

The chain carries TRBV19 and TRBJ2-7, with D perhaps matching TRBD2 (6 bases). This CDR3 has 13 amino acids. The germline gives CDR1 LNHDA, CDR2 SQIVND (reference sequence). V was shortened by 5 bases and J by 3 bases, with 11 bases between the two germline ends. The CDR3 DNA follows: TGTGCCAGTAGTGCTGGGACTTACTACGAGCAGTACTTC. Its protein product is CASSAGTYYEQYF.

This chain links TRBV6-5 with TRBJ2-7; TRBD1 aligns across 7 bases. The CDR3 totals 13 residues. Germline CDR1 reads MNHEY; CDR2 reads SVGAGI. The V gene end was trimmed by 10 bases and the J gene end by 5 bases; junction bases not matched to a gene: 11. CDR3 in DNA: TGTGCCATTTACACAGGGGCGCTAGACGAGCAGTACTTC. Its protein product is CAIYTGALDEQYF.

V is TRBV2 and J is TRBJ2-7, with D unclear. With 10 bases removed from V and 4 bases from J, the gap between germline ends came to 11 bases. The CDR3 extends over 11 amino acids. Germline lookup yields CDR1 SNHLY and CDR2 FYNNEI. The CDR3 DNA reads as TGTGCCACGACACGCCAATACGAGCAGTACTTC. Translated: CATTRQYEQYF.

The rearrangement joins TRBV15 to TRBJ1-2; D not certain. Germline V CDR1 and CDR2: LNHNV, YYDKDF (reference sequence). The germline V and J ends were trimmed by 0 bases and 8 bases, with 16 bases remaining between them. The CDR3 runs to 15 residues. CDR3 protein: CATSRDRVPTGGYTF. CDR3 bases: TGTGCCACCAGCAGAGATCGGGTCCCCACCGGGGGCTACACCTTC.

V is TRBV9 and J is TRBJ1-2; weak D call: TRBD1 (5 bases). The length of the CDR3 is 12 residues. Germline V CDR1 and CDR2: SGDLS, YYNGEE. The V end was cut by 4 bases, the J end by 5 bases, with 9 bases between. The CDR3 spells CASSKTAYGYTF. In DNA form, the CDR3 reads TGTGCCAGCAGCAAGACAGCTTATGGCTACACCTTC. Variable domain in full (rest from reference TRBV9 and TRBJ1-2): DSGVTQTPKHLITATGQRVTLRCSPRSGDLSVYWYQQSLDQGLQFLIQYYNGEERAKGNILERFSAQQFPDLHSELNLSSLELGDSALYFCASSKTAYGYTFGSGTRLTVV.

The chain recombines TRBV10-3 with TRBJ2-1, with TRBD1 matching over 9 bases. Germline values: CDR1 ENHRY, CDR2 SYGVKD. The CDR3 spans 13 residues. J gave up 9 bases and V 11 bases, and 11 bases lay outside the gene matches. The CDR3 nucleotides are TGTGCCGGTTCGGGACAGGGAAATTTTGAGCAGTTCTTC. Encoded protein: CAGSGQGNFEQFF.

This clone was counted a few times. The V gene is TRBV7-6, the J gene TRBJ1-1, with unresolved D. The CDR3 is 12 amino acids. Germline assignment: CDR1 SGHVS and CDR2 FNYEAQ. V was shortened by 2 bases and J by 11 bases, with 12 bases between the two germline ends. DNA of the CDR3: TGTGCCAGCAGCTTATCGGGGATCACGGCTTTCTTT. Protein: CASSLSGITAFF. Drawing the rest from reference TRBV7-6 and TRBJ1-1, the complete variable domain is GAGVSQSPRYKVTKRGQDVALRCDPISGHVSLYWYRQALGQGPEFLTYFNYEAQQDKSGLPNDRFSAERPEGSISTLTIQRTEQRDSAMYRCASSLSGITAFFGQGTRLTVV.

The rearrangement joins TRBV11-2 to TRBJ1-6; no clear D gene. Trimming pared 1 base from V and 10 bases from J, leaving 8 bases between. The CDR3 has 13 residues. The germline CDR1 and CDR2 sequences are SGHAT and FQNNGV. DNA for the CDR3: TGTGCCAGCAGCTTAGGGGCGCGCTCACCCCTCCACTTT. This encodes CASSLGARSPLHF.

Only a few counts were recorded for this clone. This chain links TRBV25-1 with TRBJ1-5; unclear D gene. From germline, CDR1 is MGHDK and CDR2 SYGVNS. Trimming pared 0 bases from V and 5 bases from J, leaving 8 bases between. The CDR3 is made up of 14 amino acids. CDR3 sequence (DNA): TGTGCCAGCAGTGAATATAAATCCGATCAGCCCCAGCATTTT. As protein: CASSEYKSDQPQHF.

This chain links TRBV7-8 with TRBJ1-5, with D hard to call. V lost 5 bases and J 9 bases, leaving 11 bases between the germline ends. This CDR3 is 12 amino acids long. Germline V CDR1 and CDR2: SGHVS, FQNEAQ. DNA for the CDR3: TGTGCCAGCAGCGAGCCGTTTCGGCCCCAGCATTTT. Translated, it gives CASSEPFRPQHF.

This chain links TRBV29-1 with TRBJ2-5; D not resolved. Trimming cost V 6 bases and J 4 bases, with 12 bases left between them. CDR3 length: 12 amino acids. The germline CDR1 and CDR2 sequences are SQVTM and ANQGSEA. CDR3 in amino acids: CSVERYRETQYF. The CDR3 DNA reads as TGCAGCGTGGAGAGGTATCGAGAGACCCAGTACTTC.

The V call is TRBV19, the J call TRBJ1-5; D perhaps matches TRBD1 (5 bases). Germline V gene sequence: CDR1 LNHDA, CDR2 SQIVND (reference sequence). The CDR3 extends over 15 amino acids. Trimming pared 3 bases from V and 0 bases from J, leaving 9 bases between. As DNA, the CDR3 is TGTGCCAGTAGTATCGGACAAACTAGCAATCAGCCCCAGCATTTT. Protein sequence: CASSIGQTSNQPQHF. The full variable domain, rest sourced from reference TRBV19 and TRBJ1-5, is DGGITQSPKYLFRKEGQNVTLSCEQNLNHDAMYWYRQDPGQGLRLIYYSQIVNDFQKGDIAEGYSVSREKKESFPLTVTSAQKNPTAFYLCASSIGQTSNQPQHFGDGTRLSIL.

The V gene is TRBV4-1, the J gene TRBJ1-5; TRBD1 agrees at 7 bases. Germline-derived CDR1 and CDR2 are MGHRA and YSYEKL. The CDR3 spans 16 residues. V trimming: 7 bases; J trimming: 5 bases; junction bases outside the gene matches: 14. CDR3 region: CASTSNGRGRDQPQHF. The CDR3 DNA reads TGCGCCAGCACCTCAAACGGGAGGGGGCGAGATCAGCCCCAGCATTTT.

The chain couples TRBV5-1 to TRBJ1-6; 9 bases map to TRBD1. V lost 4 bases, J lost 0 bases, and 5 bases stayed unmatched. From germline, CDR1 is SGHRS and CDR2 YFSETQ. The CDR3 has 17 amino acids. As DNA, the CDR3 is TGCGCCAGCAGCCCAGGACAGGGGAGCTCCTATAATTCACCCCTCCACTTT. This codes for CASSPGQGSSYNSPLHF.

The CDR3 DNA sequence: TGTGCCATCAGTGAGAAAAGGGGGTACAATGAGCAGTTCTTC. Protein product: CAISEKRGYNEQFF. This chain links TRBV10-3 with TRBJ2-1; the D gene is possibly TRBD1 (6 bases). The CDR3 contains 14 residues. The V gene's germline CDR1 is ENHRY and CDR2 SYGVKD. V was cut by 2 bases and J by 4 bases, with 9 bases left in between.

The V gene is TRBV11-2, the J gene TRBJ2-3; TRBD1 agrees at 7 bases. This CDR3 comprises 13 residues. Germline assignment: CDR1 SGHAT and CDR2 FQNNGV. V gave up 3 bases and J gave up 7 bases; unmatched junction bases: 4. CDR3 residues: CASSLTGPYTQYF. Written as DNA, the CDR3 is TGTGCCAGCAGCTTGACAGGGCCATATACGCAGTATTTT.

This clone was picked up one time. V is TRBV27 and J is TRBJ1-5; D remains unclear. V lost 0 bases to trimming and J lost 2 bases, with 11 bases between them. CDR3 length equals 16 residues. Looked up from germline, CDR1 is MNHEY and CDR2 is SMNVEV (reference sequence). CDR3: CASSLSPGAGNQPQHF. The CDR3 bases are TGTGCCAGCAGTTTATCGCCGGGTGCGGGCAATCAGCCCCAGCATTTT.

The rearrangement uses TRBV30 and TRBJ2-6, with D tentatively TRBD2 (5 bases). The CDR3 runs to 13 residues. V lost 3 bases and J 4 bases, leaving 7 bases between the germline ends. The germline gives CDR1 GTSNPN, CDR2 SVGIG (reference sequence). This CDR3 is CAWSRGGANVLTF. CDR3 DNA: TGTGCCTGGAGCCGAGGGGGGGCCAACGTCCTGACTTTC.

This sequence joins TRBV24-1 and TRBJ2-1; TRBD1 matches at 9 bases. The CDR3 sequence is 17 residues long. Germline V lookup: CDR1 KGHDR, CDR2 SFDVKD. With 3 bases clipped from V and 8 bases from J, the junction kept 13 bases outside the gene matches. The CDR3 DNA reads TGTGCCACCAGTGATCCAGCTTATGGGGACAGGGTTGATGAGCAGTTCTTC. Encoded protein: CATSDPAYGDRVDEQFF.

This rearrangement joins TRBV10-2 to TRBJ2-1, with a weak D call TRBD1 (6 bases). V lost 8 bases and J lost 7, with 33 bases in between. The CDR3 runs to 19 residues. The germline gives CDR1 WSHSY, CDR2 SAAADI. The CDR3 sequence: CASSPGVFRDTVFPNEQFF. The CDR3 DNA sequence: TGCGCCAGCTCCCCCGGGGTTTTCCGGGACACGGTCTTCCCTAATGAGCAGTTCTTC.

The rearrangement uses TRBV30 and TRBJ2-3; D is possibly TRBD1 (6 bases). The V gene lost 3 bases and the J gene lost 1 base, with 17 bases spanning the gap. The CDR3 has 16 amino acids. The germline CDR1 and CDR2 sequences are GTSNPN and SVGIG (reference sequence). CDR3 sequence reads: CAWRNRELFRTDTQYF. In DNA, the CDR3 is TGTGCCTGGAGGAACAGGGAACTGTTTCGCACAGATACGCAGTATTTT.

This clone was recorded only once. The V gene is TRBV6-9, the J gene TRBJ1-2; D is possibly TRBD1 (5 bases). Germline assignment: CDR1 MNHGY and CDR2 SVAAGI. Deletions cut 4 bases from V and 3 bases from J, with 18 bases between. This CDR3 spans 16 amino acids. The CDR3 reads CASSWFDSTSYYGYTF. The CDR3 DNA reads as TGTGCCAGCAGTTGGTTTGACAGCACCTCGTACTATGGCTACACCTTC.

The genes are TRBV7-8 and TRBJ2-7, with D tentatively TRBD1 (5 bases). CDR1 and CDR2 (germline): SGHVS, FQNEAQ. The CDR3 extends over 15 amino acids. The V end lost 1 base, the J end lost 0 bases, and 10 bases lay between the germline ends. The CDR3 sequence is CASSLVGDSSYEQYF. The CDR3 coding sequence is TGTGCCAGCAGCTTAGTAGGTGACAGCTCCTACGAGCAGTACTTC.